This TCR beta chain stems from a study of T cell changes during pregnancy in multiple sclerosis. Method: immunoSEQ multiplex PCR; TCRdb's copy keeps in-frame clones and lacks some. This repertoire shows approximately 92,000 clones, approximately 92% found once; its top ten account for more than 2.5%. CDR1 is SEHNR and CDR2 is FQNEAQ in the germline V gene (reference sequence). J gave up 4 bases and V 4 bases, and 7 bases lay outside the gene matches. The CDR3 extends over 15 amino acids. Specimen: peripheral blood, collected in the first trimester of pregnancy. The TCR was taken from a female donor with multiple sclerosis, enrolled in a pregnancy study. The rearrangement uses TRBV7-9 and TRBJ2-1, with 7 positions matching TRBD2. CDR3 residues: CASSSVRGSYNEQFF. The DNA of the CDR3 is TGTGCCAGCAGCTCCGTTCGCGGGAGTTACAATGAGCAGTTCTTC.